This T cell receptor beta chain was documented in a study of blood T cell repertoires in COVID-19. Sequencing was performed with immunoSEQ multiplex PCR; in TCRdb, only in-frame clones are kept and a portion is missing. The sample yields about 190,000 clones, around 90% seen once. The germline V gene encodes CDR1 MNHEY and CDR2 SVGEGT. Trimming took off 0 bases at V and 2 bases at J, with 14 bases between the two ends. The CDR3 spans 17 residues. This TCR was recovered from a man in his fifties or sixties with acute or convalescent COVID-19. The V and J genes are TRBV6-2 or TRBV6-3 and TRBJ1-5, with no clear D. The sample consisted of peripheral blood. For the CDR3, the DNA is TGTGCCAGCAGTTACTCGAGTTCCCGGGTAGGCAATCAGCCCCAGCATTTT. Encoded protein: CASSYSSSRVGNQPQHF.